This T cell receptor beta chain was profiled in a study of T cells in Graves' hyperthyroidism and ophthalmopathy (dated by TCRdb to about 2019). Regarding the study in general: Peripheral blood samples were taken at initial diagnosis, before any treatment was given. Whether ophthalmopathy could be predicted prospectively was tested in an independent validation cohort made up of under 20 hyperthyroidism patients plus 17 patients who later progressed to ophthalmopathy. In roughly six Graves' hyperthyroidism patients, the study also compared T-cell repertoires from thyroid tissue with T-cell repertoires from blood. The 85 to 100 discovery patients were randomly split 7:3 into training and test sets. According to the paper, TCR Vbeta CDR3 sequencing was carried out on 135 peripheral blood samples, which came from 40 to 45 ophthalmopathy, around 74 hyperthyroidism and roughly 17 progressor patients. TCR V-J signatures able to tell the groups apart were searched for in a discovery cohort of 90 to 100 patients, of whom 40 to 45 had Graves' ophthalmopathy and more than 55 had stable Graves' hyperthyroidism. Once sampling was done, hyperthyroidism patients were given methimazole at a starting dose of 30 mg daily, whereas ophthalmopathy patients were given high-dose intravenous methylprednisolone.

Moderately to severely active disease, a Clinical Activity Score of at least 3, a NOSPECS grade of at least 4, and a duration under 3 months were present in ophthalmopathy patients. Exclusion was applied to patients with uncontrolled infections, other autoimmune diseases, pregnancy or lactation. Clinical symptoms, serum thyroxine and TRAb, thyroid ultrasound, and orbital computed tomography formed the basis for the diagnoses. PBMCs were isolated from about 10 ml of fresh peripheral blood by Ficoll-Paque density gradient centrifugation. Trizol reagent was used to extract total RNA, and RNA quality was then checked on an Agilent 2100 Bioanalyzer. Amplification of TCR beta CDR3 regions was carried out from RNA transcripts. The first round of RT-PCR for the TCR CDR3 was performed with the HTBI primer set and the Qiagen OneStep RT-PCR kit. The libraries were constructed in a second round of multiplex PCR and then size-selected and purified. The libraries were sequenced on an Illumina HiSeq2000 using paired-end 100 bp reads. Regarding the original processing steps: SOAPnuke was used to process the raw data, throwing out any read that contained adapters or uncalled bases, had a mean Phred below 15, or lacked an exact constant-primer or identifier match. High-quality paired reads were merged using COPE v1.2.5, and each unique nucleotide sequence was defined as a clonotype. MiTCR v1.1 was used to align clonotypes to the IMGT TRBV, TRBD and TRBJ reference segments. The analysis was restricted to V-J combinations with a frequency above 0.0001, which together covered just over 99% of the repertoires. The TCS score was defined as the ratio of F50 (clonal expansion) to E x V (chaos), calculated using BLOSUM62-based TCRdist between CDR3 peptides within each V-J. Welch's t-statistics and random forest reduced roughly 540 V-J features to fewer than 15, which were used in a naive Bayes classifier (R e1071). In TCRdb, the public reads were trimmed at Q25 with fastp and aligned with MiXCR, with productive beta chains retained. Rows with a matching CDR3 protein are joined into one entry that keeps the most common DNA and genes. TCRdb, not the authors, supplied the V and J calls. This sample lists hundreds of thousands of distinct CDR3 sequences; 20% to 25% were detected once. The top ten clonotypes cover roughly 60% of the sample.

Overall study results and their limits: No statistical method was used to fix the sample size in advance, and group allocation was not hidden from the investigators. In validation, the model predicted progression to ophthalmopathy a median of approximately 6.6 months before onset, with roughly 70% sensitivity and 72.22% specificity. A 13 V-J signature model separated ophthalmopathy from stable hyperthyroidism, with approximately 87% sensitivity and 81.08% specificity in cross-validation and 80%/75% in testing. Most expanded thyroid clonotypes (frequency above 0.001) were also found in blood, which suggests that blood repertoires may mirror thyroid immune responses.

Comments on this clonotype: The antigen this receptor binds is unknown. Base qualities are not recorded, but no much larger clone differs from it by a single base.

Trimming accounts for 6 bases at V and 5 bases at J, while the number of junction bases matched to no gene is 6. There are 13 amino acids in the CDR3, from cysteine to phenylalanine inclusive. The CDR3 DNA has 39 bases and is translated from base 1. In the germline V gene (reference sequence), CDR1 corresponds to LGHDT and CDR2 to YNNKEL. This clonotype was sampled from a man aged 25-45 years with Graves' ophthalmopathy. The V gene is TRBV3-1 and the J gene is TRBJ2-5; TRBD2 agrees with 7 junctional bases. The sequencing input was blood. The base sequence is TGTGCCAGCAGACACGGAGCGGGGGAGACCCAGTACTTC. Translated, it gives CASRHGAGETQYF.